This T cell receptor (beta chain) was observed in a study of blood T cell repertoires in COVID-19. Study-level background: Donors in the United States, Italy and Spain gave samples during acute or convalescent COVID-19. T cells, B-cell-depleted T cells, or PBMCs supplied cDNA or gDNA.

Germline lookup yields CDR1 KGHSH and CDR2 LQKENI. CDR3 length: 15 residues. The germline V and J ends were trimmed by 3 bases and 4 bases, with 10 bases remaining between them. In the study's own analysis: Researchers report that nucleated cell counts were estimated from reference gene primer amplification. The assay was immunoSEQ multiplex PCR, and TCRdb's table has in-frame clones only and misses some. V, J and clone size are those of that table, while D and trimming were read from the DNA. The profile covers about 52,000 clones, with 85% appearing a single time and 10% taken by the ten largest. V is TRBV18 and J is TRBJ2-6, with D perhaps matching TRBD2 (6 bases). The sample comprised peripheral blood. This clonotype originated in a human donor in a cohort sampled during active COVID-19. CDR3 sequence: CASSPGGPGANVLTF. The DNA for the CDR3 is TGTGCCAGCTCACCGGGGGGACCGGGGGCCAACGTCCTGACTTTC.